Listed below are T cell receptor beta chains from one sample, sequenced in a study of spatial heterogeneity in lung cancer. TCRdb re-analysed the 5' RACE reads in MiXCR, keeping a single row per CDR3 protein. This sample has over 40,000 distinct CDR3 sequences, with over 9.5% found just once. Sequencing was performed on PBMCs, taken at follow-up. The receptors were sampled from a male donor with early-stage non-small cell lung cancer. The CDR3 runs from the conserved cysteine through the conserved F or W. The D gene is left open where the match is weak. The size of a clone is reported for some rows only, either as once, few or many, or as a class for expanded clones.

NA	many	TRBV12-3/TRBV12-4	TRBJ1-2	TGTGCCAGCAGTGCGGGCTATTACGCTACTAACTATGGCTACACCTTC	CASSAGYYATNYGYTF
NA	many	TRBV20-1	TRBJ2-7	TGCAGTGCTAGATTGGGGAGGAACTACGAGCAGTACTTC	CSARLGRNYEQYF
TRBD2	NA	TRBV20-1	TRBJ2-3	TGCAGTGCTAGAGATCCTAGCGGGAGTGATACGCAGTATTTT	CSARDPSGSDTQYF
TRBD1	many	TRBV20-1	TRBJ2-3	TGCAGTGCTAGGACAGGGACAGATACGCAGTATTTT	CSARTGTDTQYF
NA	few	TRBV5-1	TRBJ2-7	TGCGCCAGCAGCTTGGGGGAGGCGTGGAGAAATGAGCAGTACTTC	CASSLGEAWRNEQYF
NA	many	TRBV27	TRBJ2-7	TGTGCCAGCAGTTTTGGCAGGGCGTACGAGCAGTACTTC	CASSFGRAYEQYF
NA	NA	TRBV5-4	TRBJ2-5	TGTGCCAGCAGCTTAGCGCTGGGGGAACAAGAGACCCAGTACTTC	CASSLALGEQETQYF
NA	NA	TRBV12-3/TRBV12-4	TRBJ1-1	TGTGCCAGCAGTTTGCGGACACGAGCTTTCTTT	CASSLRTRAFF
NA	few	TRBV18	TRBJ2-5	TGTGCCAGCTCACCAATTGGGGCTTCAGGAGAGACCCAGTACTTC	CASSPIGASGETQYF
TRBD2	many	TRBV12-3/TRBV12-4	TRBJ2-3	TGTGCCAGCAGTTCCGGGGGGGGAAGCAGGGATACGCAGTATTTT	CASSSGGGSRDTQYF
NA	many	TRBV5-5	TRBJ2-1	TGTGCCAGCAGCTTGGACGGGGACTCCTACAATGAGCAGTTCTTC	CASSLDGDSYNEQFF
TRBD2	NA	TRBV28	TRBJ2-7	TGTGCCAGCAGTCCCCCGTGGGGGGGTACCTACGAGCAGTACTTC	CASSPPWGGTYEQYF
NA	NA	TRBV28	TRBJ1-1	TGTGCCAGCATCGGGGTGGCAGGGCCGAACACTGAAGCTTTCTTT	CASIGVAGPNTEAFF
TRBD1	many	TRBV6-5	TRBJ2-5	TGTGCCAGCAGTCCAGGGGGCGAACAAGAGACCCAGTACTTC	CASSPGGEQETQYF
TRBD1	many	TRBV28	TRBJ2-3	TGTGCCAGCAGATCAGGGACAGGTAGACCAGATACGCAGTATTTT	CASRSGTGRPDTQYF
TRBD2	many	TRBV10-3	TRBJ2-2	TGTGCCATCAGGACTGGGACTAGCGGGGGTGGCGGGGAGCTGTTTTTT	CAIRTGTSGGGGELFF
NA	few	TRBV7-9	TRBJ1-2	TGTGCCAGCAGCTTAGGGGTCAGAAACTATGGCTACACCTTC	CASSLGVRNYGYTF
TRBD1	many	TRBV6-2/TRBV6-3	TRBJ2-7	TGTGCCAGCAGCCGGCAAACAGGGGGCCCCTACGAGCAGTACTTC	CASSRQTGGPYEQYF